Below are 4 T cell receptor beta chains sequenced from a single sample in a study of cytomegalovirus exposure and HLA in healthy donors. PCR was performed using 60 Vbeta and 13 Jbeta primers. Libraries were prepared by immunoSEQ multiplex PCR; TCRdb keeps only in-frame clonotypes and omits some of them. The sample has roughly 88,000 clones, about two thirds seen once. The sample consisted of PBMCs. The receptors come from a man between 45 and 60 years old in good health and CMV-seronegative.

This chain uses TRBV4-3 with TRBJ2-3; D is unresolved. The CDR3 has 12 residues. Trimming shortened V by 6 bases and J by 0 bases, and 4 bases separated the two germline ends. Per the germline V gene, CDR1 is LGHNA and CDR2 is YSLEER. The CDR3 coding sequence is TGCGCCAGCAGAGCTAGCACAGATACGCAGTATTTT. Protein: CASRASTDTQYF.

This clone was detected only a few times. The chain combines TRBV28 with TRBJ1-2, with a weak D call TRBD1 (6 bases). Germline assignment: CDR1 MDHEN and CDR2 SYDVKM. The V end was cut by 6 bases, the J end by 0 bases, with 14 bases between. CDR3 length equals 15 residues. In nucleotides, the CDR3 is TGTGCCAGCAGCCTAGGACAGACCTCTAACTATGGCTACACCTTC. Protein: CASSLGQTSNYGYTF.

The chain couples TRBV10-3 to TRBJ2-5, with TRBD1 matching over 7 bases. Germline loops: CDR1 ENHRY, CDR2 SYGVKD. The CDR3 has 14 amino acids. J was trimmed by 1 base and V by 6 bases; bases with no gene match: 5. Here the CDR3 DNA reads TGTGCCATCAGGAGGGGACAGACCCAAGAGACCCAGTACTTC. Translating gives CAIRRGQTQETQYF.

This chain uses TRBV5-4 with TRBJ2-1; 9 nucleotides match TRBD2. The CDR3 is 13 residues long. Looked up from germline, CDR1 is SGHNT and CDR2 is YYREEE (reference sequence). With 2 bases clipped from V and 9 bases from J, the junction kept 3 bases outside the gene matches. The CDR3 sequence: CASSFPSGAEQFF. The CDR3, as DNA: TGTGCCAGCAGCTTCCCTAGCGGGGCTGAGCAGTTCTTC. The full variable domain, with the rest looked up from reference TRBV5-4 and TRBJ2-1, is ETGVTQSPTHLIKTRGQQVTLRCSSQSGHNTVSWYQQALGQGPQFIFQYYREEENGRGNFPPRFSGLQFPNYSSELNVNALELDDSALYLCASSFPSGAEQFFGPGTRLTVL.